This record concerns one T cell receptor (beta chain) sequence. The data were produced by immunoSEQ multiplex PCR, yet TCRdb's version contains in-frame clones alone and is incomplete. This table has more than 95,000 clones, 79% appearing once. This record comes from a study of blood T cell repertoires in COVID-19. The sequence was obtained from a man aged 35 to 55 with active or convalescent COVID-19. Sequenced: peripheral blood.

This chain's CDR3 is CASSLPGDRTTGELFF. DNA for the CDR3: TGTGCCAGCAGCTTGCCCGGGGACAGAACAACCGGGGAGCTGTTTTTT. The chain has TRBV5-6 and TRBJ2-2; 7 bases map to TRBD1. From germline, CDR1 is SGHDT and CDR2 YYEEEE. The CDR3 is 16 amino acids. Trimming took 1 base from V and 5 from J; bases not matched to a gene: 8.